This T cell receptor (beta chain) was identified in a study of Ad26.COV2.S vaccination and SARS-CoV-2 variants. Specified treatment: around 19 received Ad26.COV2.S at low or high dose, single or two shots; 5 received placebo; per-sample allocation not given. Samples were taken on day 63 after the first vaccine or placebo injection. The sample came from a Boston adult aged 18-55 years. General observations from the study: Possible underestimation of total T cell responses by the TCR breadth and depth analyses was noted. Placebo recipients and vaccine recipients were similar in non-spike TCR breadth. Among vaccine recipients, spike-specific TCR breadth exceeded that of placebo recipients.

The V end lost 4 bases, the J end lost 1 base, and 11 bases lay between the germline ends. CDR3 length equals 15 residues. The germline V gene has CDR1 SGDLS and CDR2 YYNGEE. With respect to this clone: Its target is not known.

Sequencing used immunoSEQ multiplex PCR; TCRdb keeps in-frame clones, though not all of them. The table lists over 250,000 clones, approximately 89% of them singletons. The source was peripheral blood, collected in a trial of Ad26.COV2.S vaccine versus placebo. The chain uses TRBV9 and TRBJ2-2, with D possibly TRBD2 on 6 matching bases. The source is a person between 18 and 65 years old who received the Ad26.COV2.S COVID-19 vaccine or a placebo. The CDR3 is CASSSRLENTGELFF. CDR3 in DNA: TGTGCCAGCAGCTCCCGACTAGAGAACACCGGGGAGCTGTTTTTT.